The 14 T cell receptor beta chains presented below share a single source sample, sequenced in a study of shared clonotypes between healthy human individuals. Cells designated naive CD8 were CD45RO-negative and were positively selected for CCR7, with terminally differentiated effector memory CD45RA+ cells excluded. TCRdb keeps only in-frame clones here, not all; method: immunoSEQ multiplex PCR. The table has roughly 2,000,000 clones, just under 95% seen once. Sequenced input: naive CD8+ T cells sorted from blood. The receptor set was obtained from a man between 18 and 35 years old in good health.

The chain recombines TRBV11-2 with TRBJ2-7; 10 bases are shared with TRBD1. Germline V gene lookup returns CDR1 SGHAT and CDR2 FQNNGV. The CDR3 has 16 residues. V dropped 0 bases and J dropped 2; count of bases not matched to a gene: 4. CDR3 residues: CASSLEGGTGAYEQYF. The CDR3 region has the DNA TGTGCCAGCAGCTTAGAAGGAGGGACAGGGGCCTACGAGCAGTACTTC.

The J gene is TRBJ2-3, the V gene TRBV7-6; 10 bases line up with TRBD2. There are 14 residues in the CDR3. After removal of 2 bases from V and 6 bases from J, the junction contained 2 bases not matched to a gene. Germline V gene lookup returns CDR1 SGHVS and CDR2 FNYEAQ. The CDR3 bases are TGTGCCAGCAGCTTACTAGCGGGAGAGGATACGCAGTATTTT. Translation gives CASSLLAGEDTQYF.

J is TRBJ1-6 and V is TRBV7-3, with 8 bases identical to TRBD1. The CDR3 totals 15 residues. J gave up 10 bases and V 2 bases, and 7 bases lay outside the gene matches. CDR1 is SGHTA and CDR2 is FQGTGA in the germline V gene. The CDR3 nucleotides read TGTGCCAGCAGCTTATTGGCAGGGGGCCAATCACCCCTCCACTTT. Translation gives CASSLLAGGQSPLHF. Variable domain in full (rest from reference TRBV7-3 and TRBJ1-6): GAGVSQTPSNKVTEKGKYVELRCDPISGHTALYWYRQSLGQGPEFLIYFQGTGAADDSGLPNDRFFAVRPEGSVSTLKIQRTERGDSAVYLCASSLLAGGQSPLHFGNGTRLTVT.

The chain couples TRBV14 to TRBJ2-4; D not certain. Germline V gene data show CDR1 as SGHDN and CDR2 as FVKESK. The CDR3 totals 14 residues. The V end lost 4 bases, the J end lost 0 bases, and 7 bases lay between the germline ends. The CDR3 DNA is TGTGCCAGCAGCCCGACACTAGCCAAAAACATTCAGTACTTC. It codes for CASSPTLAKNIQYF. The whole variable domain, filled in from reference TRBV14 and TRBJ2-4, reads EAGVTQFPSHSVIEKGQTVTLRCDPISGHDNLYWYRRVMGKEIKFLLHFVKESKQDESGMPNNRFLAERTGGTYSTLKVQPAELEDSGVYFCASSPTLAKNIQYFGAGTRLSVL.

This chain joins TRBV4-3 and TRBJ1-2, with 9 nucleotides matching TRBD1. The germline V gene has CDR1 LGHNA and CDR2 YSLEER. This CDR3 has 18 residues. V shed 0 bases, J shed 1 base, and the junction held 9 bases outside the gene matches. The CDR3 here is CASSQDWDREPYNYGYTF. The CDR3 DNA is TGCGCCAGCAGCCAAGATTGGGACAGGGAACCTTATAACTATGGCTACACCTTC.

The chain links TRBV4-3 to TRBJ2-7; the match to TRBD2 covers 11 bases. V was clipped by 3 bases and J by 3 bases; unmatched bases: 7. This CDR3 region has 16 residues. CDR1 is LGHNA and CDR2 is YSLEER in the germline V gene. CDR3: CASSQGWTSGYYEQYF. The CDR3 bases are TGCGCCAGCAGCCAGGGCTGGACTAGCGGGTACTACGAGCAGTACTTC.

V and J are TRBV28 and TRBJ1-2; tentative D call: TRBD1 (5 bases). Germline V lookup: CDR1 MDHEN, CDR2 SYDVKM. CDR3 size: 16 residues. V was trimmed by 5 bases and J by 4 bases, leaving 20 bases between them. CDR3 DNA: TGTGCCAGCAGTCCTACGGATTCAGGGCCTATCTATGGCTACACCTTC. Protein product: CASSPTDSGPIYGYTF.

On this clone: The same CDR3 can be traced to other DNA sequences in this sample. This chain links TRBV27 with TRBJ2-1, with D possibly matching TRBD2 (6 bases). Germline V lookup: CDR1 MNHEY, CDR2 SMNVEV (reference sequence). Trimming shortened V by 0 bases and J by 3 bases, and 6 bases separated the two germline ends. The CDR3 consists of 14 residues. CDR3 sequence: CASSLSGSYNEQFF. CDR3 sequence (DNA): TGTGCCAGCAGTTTATCCGGGAGCTACAATGAGCAGTTCTTC.

As concerns this clone: Within the sample, other DNA sequences also encode this same CDR3. The chain joins TRBV27 to TRBJ2-7; tentative D call: TRBD2 (5 bases). This CDR3 has 14 amino acids. Germline assignment: CDR1 MNHEY and CDR2 SMNVEV (reference sequence). With 5 bases removed from V and 0 bases from J, the gap between germline ends came to 11 bases. The CDR3 reads CASSLTGFSYEQYF. CDR3 nucleotide sequence: TGTGCCAGCAGTCTGACGGGGTTCTCCTACGAGCAGTACTTC.

This clone was found once. The chain couples TRBV5-8 to TRBJ2-7, with D possibly TRBD2 on 6 matching bases. Trimming removed 1 base at V and 6 bases at J, with 8 bases between. Per germline, CDR1 SGHTS and CDR2 YDEGEE. The CDR3 runs 12 residues. As DNA, the CDR3 is TGTGCCAGCAGCTTGTGGAGGGGCGAGCAGTACTTC. Protein: CASSLWRGEQYF.

The chain is built from TRBV7-8 and TRBJ2-7, with 10 nucleotides matching TRBD2. V gave up 0 bases and J gave up 2 bases; unmatched junction bases: 7. CDR1 SGHVS and CDR2 FQNEAQ come from the germline V gene. The length of the CDR3 is 17 residues. CDR3 sequence reads: CASSLAVLAGSTYEQYF. Here the CDR3 DNA reads TGTGCCAGCAGCTTAGCTGTACTAGCGGGGTCGACCTACGAGCAGTACTTC. Based on the CDR3 plus reference TRBV7-8 and TRBJ2-7, the full variable domain is GAGVSQSPRYKVAKRGQDVALRCDPISGHVSLFWYQQALGQGPEFLTYFQNEAQLDKSGLPSDRFFAERPEGSVSTLKIQRTQQEDSAVYLCASSLAVLAGSTYEQYFGPGTRLTVT.

This chain uses TRBV27 with TRBJ2-1; TRBD2 aligns across 13 bases. The CDR3 extends over 16 amino acids. Germline V gene data show CDR1 as MNHEY and CDR2 as SMNVEV (reference sequence). Trimming took 5 bases from V and 7 from J; bases not matched to a gene: 8. Written as DNA, the CDR3 is TGTGCCAGCAGTCCGCGGACTAGCGGGAGAGATAATGAGCAGTTCTTC. It specifies CASSPRTSGRDNEQFF.

The chain joins TRBV18 to TRBJ2-1, with TRBD2 identical over 12 bases. Germline V gives CDR1 KGHSH, CDR2 LQKENI. The CDR3 length is 19 residues. V trimming: 2 bases; J trimming: 3 bases; junction bases outside the gene matches: 11. The CDR3, as DNA: TGTGCCAGCTCACCAAATTCTAGCGGGAGGGCCCTCTACTACAATGAGCAGTTCTTC. This gives the protein CASSPNSSGRALYYNEQFF.

The rearrangement uses TRBV19 and TRBJ1-1; TRBD1 agrees at 7 bases. The CDR3 has 13 amino acids. Germline CDR1 reads LNHDA; CDR2 reads SQIVND (reference sequence). V lost 2 bases and J lost 8; bases outside the gene matches: 5. This chain's CDR3 is CASSIQGGGEAFF. CDR3 sequence (DNA): TGTGCCAGTAGTATACAGGGGGGTGGCGAAGCTTTCTTT.